This TCR beta chain appears in the sequencing data of a study of T cells in Graves' hyperthyroidism and ophthalmopathy. Study-wide background: Any treatment followed the collection of peripheral blood at initial diagnosis.

Each person with ophthalmopathy scored at least 3 on the Clinical Activity Score, reached NOSPECS grade 4 or higher, and had been ill under 3 months. Study results and caveats: Most thyroid clonotypes that were expanded above 0.001 also turned up in blood.

RNA transcripts served as the template for amplifying TCR beta CDR3 regions. When the TCR CDR3 underwent first-round RT-PCR, the HTBI primer set was used. TCRdb recomputed calls from the multiplex PCR reads with MiXCR, one row per CDR3 protein. The repertoire has fewer than 250,000 distinct CDR3 sequences, about a sixth of them found once; the top ten carry 28%. This clonotype was recorded many times. As yet, its antigen is unknown. Specimen: blood. This TCR came from a woman younger than 30 with Graves' ophthalmopathy.

CDR3 sequence: CASSEWFSNQPQHF. In DNA, the CDR3 is TGTGCCAGCAGTGAATGGTTTAGCAATCAGCCCCAGCATTTT. The chain employs TRBV2 and TRBJ1-5; D is uncertain. Germline V gene data show CDR1 as SNHLY and CDR2 as FYNNEI. The CDR3 is made up of 14 amino acids. Trimming stripped 2 bases from V and 0 bases from J, with 5 bases between.